A single sample is the source of the 18 T cell receptor beta chains below, sequenced in a study of CD8+CD57+ T cells in acquired aplastic anemia. The patients chosen for sequencing had shown expansion of CD8+CD57+ cells (detected by flow cytometry). Profiling that covered TCR beta VDJ and CDR3 relied on genomic DNA as its template. TCRdb called the reads again in MiXCR, with one record for every CDR3 protein. The sample has 120,000 or so distinct CDR3 sequences, approximately 41% seen once; the top ten hold roughly 3%. The source material was sorted CD4+, CD8+, or CD8+CD57+ T cells (not recorded which) from PBMCs. The receptors here all came from a human donor with aplastic anemia.

The rearrangement joins TRBV24-1 to TRBJ1-1, with TRBD1 matching 7 bases. The CDR3 covers 15 residues. The germline V gene encodes CDR1 KGHDR and CDR2 SFDVKD. The trim removed 4 bases at V and 7 bases at J, leaving 11 bases unmatched. CDR3 DNA: TGTGCCACCAGTGACAGTACAGGGGAGGACATTGAAGCTTTCTTT. Translated, it gives CATSDSTGEDIEAFF.

Comment on this clonotype: A much larger clone differs from this one at a single base, so this may be a read error. CDR3 DNA: TGTGCCGGCAGTTTCGGACTTTACACTGAAGCTTTCTTT. Protein sequence: CAGSFGLYTEAFF. The V call is TRBV12-3 or TRBV12-4, the J call TRBJ1-1; D ambiguous. CDR3 length equals 13 residues.

The rearrangement joins TRBV4-3 to TRBJ1-6; 10 nucleotides agree with TRBD1. Germline V gene data show CDR1 as LGHNA and CDR2 as YSLEER. The CDR3 is made up of 15 amino acids. J gave up 9 bases and V 3 bases, and 5 bases lay outside the gene matches. The CDR3 region is CASSQGTGVGSPLHF. CDR3 sequence (DNA): TGCGCCAGCAGCCAGGGGACAGGGGTTGGTTCACCCCTCCACTTT.

The rearrangement joins TRBV29-1 to TRBJ1-3; D uncertain. The germline CDR1 and CDR2 sequences are SQVTM and ANQGSEA. CDR3 length equals 14 residues. V lost 4 bases to trimming and J lost 4 bases, with 14 bases between them. The CDR3 protein is CSVGNPNSGNTIYF. CDR3 DNA sequence: TGCAGCGTTGGAAACCCTAATTCCGGAAACACCATATATTTT.

In its sample, this clonotype was seen a few times. This chain uses TRBV19 with TRBJ2-7; tentatively, D is TRBD2 (5 bases). This CDR3 has 13 residues. Germline lookup yields CDR1 LNHDA and CDR2 SQIVND (reference sequence). The V end lost 6 bases, the J end lost 3 bases, and 12 bases lay between the germline ends. The CDR3 reads CASRREVGYEQYF. DNA for the CDR3: TGTGCCAGTAGGAGGGAAGTGGGCTACGAGCAGTACTTC.

The sample holds many counts of this clonotype. This chain connects TRBV20-1 to TRBJ2-1; TRBD2 matches at 14 bases. The CDR3 totals 15 residues. V shed 5 bases and J 8 bases; nucleotides not matched to a gene: 8. Per germline, CDR1 DFQATT and CDR2 SNEGSKA (reference sequence). DNA for the CDR3: TGCAGTGCTGCTCAGACTAGCGGGGGGGTCCATGAGCAGTTCTTC. Its protein product is CSAAQTSGGVHEQFF.

This clonotype was recorded at least ten times. The rearrangement links TRBV11-2 to TRBJ2-7; D perhaps matches TRBD1 (6 bases). The CDR3 consists of 15 residues. Germline CDR1 and CDR2: SGHAT and FQNNGV. V lost 4 bases and J 3 bases, leaving 16 bases between the germline ends. The CDR3 loop reads CASSSIQGPFYEQYF. The CDR3 DNA reads TGTGCCAGCAGCTCGATACAGGGTCCGTTCTACGAGCAGTACTTC.

This clonotype was seen repeatedly, ten times or more. The chain recombines TRBV20-1 with TRBJ1-1, with D hard to call. This CDR3 is built from 14 residues. Germline V lookup: CDR1 DFQATT, CDR2 SNEGSKA (reference sequence). Deletions cut 3 bases from V and 0 bases from J, with 11 bases between. DNA of the CDR3: TGCAGTGCTAGTTACAGTAACATGAACACTGAAGCTTTCTTT. It is translated as CSASYSNMNTEAFF.

The chain employs TRBV9 and TRBJ1-2; D is possibly TRBD1 (6 bases). V was clipped by 4 bases and J by 6 bases, with 16 bases between them. The CDR3 runs 14 residues. CDR1 is SGDLS and CDR2 is YYNGEE in the germline V gene. Here the CDR3 reads CASSTTTGTNGYTF. The CDR3 DNA follows: TGTGCCAGCAGCACGACTACAGGGACTAATGGCTACACCTTC.

The rearrangement links TRBV19 to TRBJ1-3; D remains ambiguous. The CDR3 contains 12 residues. V was trimmed by 8 bases and J by 5 bases, leaving 10 bases between them. Germline lookup yields CDR1 LNHDA and CDR2 SQIVND (reference sequence). The CDR3: CASSGDRNTIYF. The CDR3 region has the DNA TGTGCCAGTTCGGGAGATCGAAACACCATATATTTT.

This clonotype appeared many times. This sequence joins TRBV14 and TRBJ1-6, with D hard to call. Germline-derived CDR1 and CDR2 are SGHDN and FVKESK. CDR3 length: 13 amino acids. Trimming removed 2 bases at V and 7 bases at J, with 6 bases between. The CDR3 nucleotides read TGTGCCAGCAGCCAATCTCCGAATTCACCCCTCCACTTT. Protein sequence: CASSQSPNSPLHF.

The gene calls are TRBV10-2 and TRBJ2-1; D is unresolved. The V gene's germline CDR1 is WSHSY and CDR2 SAAADI. The CDR3 totals 16 residues. Trimming removed 0 bases from V and 5 bases from J, with 14 bases in between. This CDR3 is CASSESTLGLDNEQFF. DNA of the CDR3: TGCGCCAGCAGTGAGTCGACCTTGGGGTTGGACAATGAGCAGTTCTTC.

CDR3 coding DNA: TGTGCCAGCACCTTCCGACCGGGAGACTATGGCTACACCTTC. The encoded protein is CASTFRPGDYGYTF. V gene TRBV28 combines with J gene TRBJ1-2; D gene uncertain. The germline gives CDR1 MDHEN, CDR2 SYDVKM. This CDR3 contains 14 residues. Deletions cut 7 bases from V and 3 bases from J, with 15 bases between.

On this clonotype itself: Given a much more abundant clone one base away, this may be a read error. The chain recombines TRBV6-1 with TRBJ1-5; tentative D call: TRBD1 (5 bases). The CDR3 sequence is 16 residues long. The germline V gene has CDR1 MNHNS and CDR2 SASEGT. Between the trimmed V and J ends, which lost 5 bases and 7 bases, there was a span of 21 bases. The CDR3 DNA sequence: TGTGCCAGCAGTCCTACCGGGGCGCAGAAATTCCAGCCCCAGCATTTT. Protein product: CASSPTGAQKFQPQHF.

This clonotype was picked up many times. The chain couples TRBV19 to TRBJ1-1, with D perhaps matching TRBD1 (5 bases). The CDR3 contains 13 residues. Deletions cut 8 bases from V and 1 base from J, with 11 bases between. In germline, CDR1 is LNHDA, CDR2 SQIVND (reference sequence). The CDR3 loop reads CASLQVGNTEAFF. The CDR3 DNA follows: TGTGCCAGTTTACAGGTCGGGAACACTGAAGCTTTCTTT.

Regarding this clonotype: A much larger clone differs by one base, so this may be a read error. V and J are TRBV11-1 and TRBJ1-4; the D gene is possibly TRBD1 (6 bases). The CDR3 sequence is 16 residues long. Germline V gene lookup returns CDR1 SGHAT and CDR2 FQDESV (reference sequence). The CDR3 DNA follows: TGTGCCAGCAGCCGGACAGCCCTTGCAACTAATGAAAAACTGTCTTTT. It translates to CASSRTALATNEKLSF.

This clonotype was seen ten or more times. The V and J genes are TRBV7-2 and TRBJ1-2; no clear D gene. The ends were cut back, 5 bases at V and 3 bases at J, with 13 bases in the middle. The CDR3 totals 14 residues. Germline CDR1 is SGHTA and CDR2 is FQGNSA. The CDR3 here is CASSRPEPYYGYTF. DNA of the CDR3: TGTGCCAGCAGCCGCCCCGAACCGTACTATGGCTACACCTTC.

V usage is TRBV2 and J usage is TRBJ2-5; D call uncertain. The V and J ends lost 7 bases and 5 bases respectively, with 8 bases between them. Germline CDR1 and CDR2: SNHLY and FYNNEI. This CDR3 is 11 amino acids long. The CDR3 is CASTVGETQYF. The CDR3 DNA reads TGTGCCAGCACTGTGGGGGAGACCCAGTACTTC.